This T cell receptor (beta chain) was sequenced in a study of tumour-infiltrating T cells in Burkitt lymphoma. Study-wide background: Repertoire clonality predicted overall and progression-free survival.

Assay used: immunoSEQ multiplex PCR; TCRdb lists only in-frame clones, some missing. The sample records 4,000 or so clones, approximately 16% being singletons. The germline V gene encodes CDR1 KGHSH and CDR2 LQKENI. CDR3 size: 13 residues. The V end lost 3 bases, the J end lost 8 bases, and 11 bases lay between the germline ends. This clone was found once. The origin of this receptor is a human donor with diffuse large B-cell lymphoma. Some clones in this sample may be carry-over from other donors' samples. The V and J genes are TRBV18 and TRBJ2-4; no clear D gene. The sequencing input was tumor tissue. CDR3 in DNA: TGTGCCAGCTCACCCGGTCCTAGTTACATTCAGTACTTC. Encoded protein: CASSPGPSYIQYF.